What follows are 5 T cell receptor beta chains derived from one specimen sequenced in a study of blood T cell repertoires in COVID-19. The assay was immunoSEQ multiplex PCR, and TCRdb's table has in-frame clones only and misses some. This table holds over 90,000 clones, approximately 86% found once. Sequencing was carried out using peripheral blood. All receptors derive from a man aged 50-60 years with active or convalescent COVID-19.

The chain has TRBV3-1 (or the pseudogene TRBV3-2) and TRBJ1-1; weak D call: TRBD1 (5 bases). CDR1 LGHDT and CDR2 YNNKEL come from the germline V gene (reference sequence). There are 14 residues in the CDR3. V lost 3 bases, J lost 0 bases, and 8 bases lay in between. The CDR3 sequence: CASSQVTVNTEAFF. The CDR3 nucleotides read TGTGCCAGCAGCCAGGTGACAGTGAACACTGAAGCTTTCTTT.

This chain joins TRBV10-3 and TRBJ2-1; 7 bases match TRBD1. This CDR3 is 13 amino acids long. Trimming took 5 bases from V and 8 from J; bases not matched to a gene: 6. The germline V gene encodes CDR1 ENHRY and CDR2 SYGVKD. In DNA, the CDR3 is TGTGCCATCAGTTGGACAGGAGAAGATGAGCAGTTCTTC. Protein sequence: CAISWTGEDEQFF.

The chain combines TRBV18 with TRBJ2-2, with D possibly TRBD1 on 5 matching bases. The germline V and J ends were trimmed by 2 bases and 0 bases, with 7 bases remaining between them. CDR3 length equals 15 residues. CDR1 and CDR2 from the germline V gene are KGHSH and LQKENI. CDR3 loop: CASSPGQANTGELFF. In DNA form, the CDR3 reads TGTGCCAGCTCACCAGGACAAGCGAACACCGGGGAGCTGTTTTTT.

This clone was observed a handful of times. The chain joins TRBV12-3 or TRBV12-4 to TRBJ1-1; D might be TRBD1 (6 bases). The CDR3 covers 13 residues. The V and J ends lost 7 bases and 0 bases respectively, with 9 bases between them. The CDR3 sequence: CASNQGLNTEAFF. The DNA of the CDR3 is TGTGCCAGCAACCAGGGGTTGAACACTGAAGCTTTCTTT.

The chain links TRBV5-8 to TRBJ2-1, with 9 positions matching TRBD2. V was clipped by 1 base and J by 8 bases; unmatched bases: 7. The CDR3 totals 15 residues. CDR1 and CDR2 from the germline V gene are SGHTS and YDEGEE. In nucleotides, the CDR3 is TGTGCCAGCAGCTTGCCGCTAGCGGGGAGCTATGAGCAGTTCTTC. As protein: CASSLPLAGSYEQFF.